A selection of T cell receptor beta chains follows, all from one sample in a study of cytomegalovirus exposure and HLA in healthy donors. Sequencing used immunoSEQ multiplex PCR; TCRdb keeps in-frame clones, though not all of them. The table shows about 160,000 clones, with approximately 84% occurring only once. Specimen: PBMCs. The receptors originated from a woman aged 50 to 60 in good health and CMV-seropositive. CDR3s include the opening cysteine and the closing phenylalanine or tryptophan. The order of the fields is V gene, J gene, D gene, clone size, CDR3 DNA, CDR3 protein. D genes are given only for firm matches. Size is stated for part of the rows, as once, few or many counts, or as a class when the clone is expanded.

TRBV5-1,TRBJ2-5,.,once,TGCGCCAGCAAACTTCAGGGCCAAGAGACCCAGTACTTC,CASKLQGQETQYF
TRBV5-4,TRBJ2-3,.,.,TGTGCCAGCAGCTTGGTAGCCTCAGATACGCAGTATTTT,CASSLVASDTQYF
TRBV7-9,TRBJ2-3,.,.,TGTGCCAGCAGCCGACCAGGGGTTAGCACAGATACGCAGTATTTT,CASSRPGVSTDTQYF
TRBV12-5,TRBJ1-4,TRBD1,.,TGTGCTAGTGGTTTGGGGGACAGGGGAAATGAAAAACTGTTTTTT,CASGLGDRGNEKLFF
TRBV7-2,TRBJ1-3,TRBD1,.,TGTGCCAGCAGCTTAGCCCTAGCCAGACAGGGTTCGGGAAACACCATATATTTT,CASSLALARQGSGNTIYF
TRBV28,TRBJ1-2,.,few,TGTGCCAGCAGGGAGATCTATGGCTACACCTTC,CASREIYGYTF
TRBV19,TRBJ1-5,TRBD1,.,TGTGCCAGTAGCAAGGGACAGGTGGGACAGCCCCAGCATTTT,CASSKGQVGQPQHF
TRBV5-1,TRBJ2-7,TRBD1,.,TGCGCCAGCAGCTTGGTAGGGACAGGGGTCGACGAGCAGTACTTC,CASSLVGTGVDEQYF
TRBV4-3,TRBJ1-3,.,.,TGCGCCAGCAGCCAAGTTCTTGAGATCTCTGGAAACACCATATATTTT,CASSQVLEISGNTIYF
TRBV7-9,TRBJ1-5,.,.,TGTGCCAGCGCCGTGGGGGCTGGTCAGCCCCAGCATTTT,CASAVGAGQPQHF
TRBV7-2,TRBJ1-3,TRBD1,.,TGTGCCAGCAGCTCCAGGGGGTCTGGAAACACCATATATTTT,CASSSRGSGNTIYF
TRBV18,TRBJ2-7,.,.,TGTGCCAGCTCACCCACCACGGGGGGCGACGAGCAGTACTTC,CASSPTTGGDEQYF
TRBV6-5,TRBJ1-2,TRBD1,.,TGTGCCAGCAGTTCGGGACAGGATTTCTATGGCTACACCTTC,CASSSGQDFYGYTF